This TCR beta chain was captured by sequencing in a study of cytomegalovirus exposure and HLA in healthy donors. General observations from the study: A later analysis showed HLA-associated TCR beta chains outstripping equally common others in clonal expansion.

PCR primers comprised 60 Vbeta and 13 Jbeta primers. Generated by immunoSEQ multiplex PCR, the TCRdb table keeps only in-frame clones and is missing some. The sample records approximately 180,000 clones, about 78% being singletons. The CDR3 extends over 20 amino acids. The V gene's germline CDR1 is KGHSH and CDR2 LQKENI. The ends lost 3 bases at V and 0 bases at J; junction bases unmatched: 16. A note on this clone: Its antigen remains unknown.

This TCR was sampled from a woman aged 50 to 60 in good health and CMV-seropositive. The rearrangement joins TRBV18 to TRBJ2-5; TRBD2 aligns across 10 bases. The sample consisted of PBMCs. CDR3 amino acids: CASSPSWPSGGSWYQETQYF. The DNA for the CDR3 is TGTGCCAGCTCACCTTCTTGGCCTAGCGGGGGATCATGGTACCAAGAGACCCAGTACTTC.